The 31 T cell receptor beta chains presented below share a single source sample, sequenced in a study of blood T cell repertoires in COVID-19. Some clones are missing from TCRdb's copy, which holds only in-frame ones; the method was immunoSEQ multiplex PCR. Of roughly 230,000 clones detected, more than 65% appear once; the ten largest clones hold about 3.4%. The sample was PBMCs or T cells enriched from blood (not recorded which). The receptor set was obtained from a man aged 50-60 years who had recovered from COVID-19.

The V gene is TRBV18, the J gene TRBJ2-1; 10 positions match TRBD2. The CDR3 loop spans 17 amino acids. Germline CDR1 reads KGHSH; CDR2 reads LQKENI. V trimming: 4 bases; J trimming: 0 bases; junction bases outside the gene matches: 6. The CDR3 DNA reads TGTGCCAGCTCACTAAGTAGCGGGGGGAGCTCCTACAATGAGCAGTTCTTC. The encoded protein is CASSLSSGGSSYNEQFF.

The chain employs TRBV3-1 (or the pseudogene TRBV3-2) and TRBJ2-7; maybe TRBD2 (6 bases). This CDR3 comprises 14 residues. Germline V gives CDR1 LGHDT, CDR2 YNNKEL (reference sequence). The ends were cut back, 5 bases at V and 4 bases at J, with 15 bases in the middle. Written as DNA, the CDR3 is TGTGCCAGCAGCGAAACTAGCACGGGTTACGAGCAGTACTTC. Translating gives CASSETSTGYEQYF.

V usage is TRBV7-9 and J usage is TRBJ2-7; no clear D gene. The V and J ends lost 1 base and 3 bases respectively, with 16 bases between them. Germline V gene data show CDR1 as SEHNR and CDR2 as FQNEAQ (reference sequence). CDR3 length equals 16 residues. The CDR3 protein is CASSLVGASSHYEQYF. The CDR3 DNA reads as TGTGCCAGCAGCTTAGTTGGTGCGTCGTCCCACTACGAGCAGTACTTC.

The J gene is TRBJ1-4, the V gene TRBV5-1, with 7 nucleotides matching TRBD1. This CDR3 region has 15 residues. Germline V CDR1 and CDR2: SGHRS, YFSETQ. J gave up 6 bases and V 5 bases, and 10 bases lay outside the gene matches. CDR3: CASRRGQGGDEKLFF. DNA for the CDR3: TGCGCCAGCAGACGAGGGCAGGGGGGAGATGAAAAACTGTTTTTT.

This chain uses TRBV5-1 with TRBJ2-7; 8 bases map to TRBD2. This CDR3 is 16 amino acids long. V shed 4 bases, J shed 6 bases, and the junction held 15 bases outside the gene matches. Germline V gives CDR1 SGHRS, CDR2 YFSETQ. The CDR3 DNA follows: TGCGCCAGCAGCGCAGGACTAGCTTCCGGGTACTCCGAGCAGTACTTC. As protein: CASSAGLASGYSEQYF.

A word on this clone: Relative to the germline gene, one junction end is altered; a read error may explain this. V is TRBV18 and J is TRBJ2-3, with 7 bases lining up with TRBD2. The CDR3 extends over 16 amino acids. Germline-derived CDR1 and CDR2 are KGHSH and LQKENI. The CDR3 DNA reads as TGTGCCAGCCCACCCGGGGTTTCCGGGAGGACAGATACGCAGTATTTT. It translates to CASPPGVSGRTDTQYF.

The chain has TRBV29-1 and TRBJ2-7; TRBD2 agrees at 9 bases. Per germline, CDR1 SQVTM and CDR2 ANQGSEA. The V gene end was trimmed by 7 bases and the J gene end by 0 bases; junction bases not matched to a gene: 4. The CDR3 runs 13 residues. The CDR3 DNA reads TGCAGCGGACGACTAGCGGACTCCTACGAGCAGTACTTC. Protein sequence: CSGRLADSYEQYF.

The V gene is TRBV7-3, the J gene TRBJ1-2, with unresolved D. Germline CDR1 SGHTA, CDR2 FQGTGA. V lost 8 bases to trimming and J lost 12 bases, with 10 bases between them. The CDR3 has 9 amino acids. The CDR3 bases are TGTGCCAGCCTTGACTTGAACACCTTC. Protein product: CASLDLNTF.

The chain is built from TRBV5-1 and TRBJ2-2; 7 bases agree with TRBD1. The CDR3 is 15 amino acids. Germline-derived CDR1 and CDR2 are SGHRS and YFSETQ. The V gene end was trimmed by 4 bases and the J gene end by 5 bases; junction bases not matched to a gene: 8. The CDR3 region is CASSGRGLGTGELFF. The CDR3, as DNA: TGCGCCAGCAGCGGCAGGGGGTTGGGAACCGGGGAGCTGTTTTTT. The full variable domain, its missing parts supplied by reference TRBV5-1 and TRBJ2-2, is KAGVTQTPRYLIKTRGQQVTLSCSPISGHRSVSWYQQTPGQGLQFLFEYFSETQRNKGNFPGRFSGRQFSNSRSEMNVSTLELGDSALYLCASSGRGLGTGELFFGEGSRLTVL.

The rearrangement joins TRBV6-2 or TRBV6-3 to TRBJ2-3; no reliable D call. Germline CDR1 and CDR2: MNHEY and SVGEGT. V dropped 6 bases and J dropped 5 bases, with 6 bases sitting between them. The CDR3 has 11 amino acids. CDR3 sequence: CASSRQDTQYF. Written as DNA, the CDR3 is TGTGCCAGCAGCCGGCAAGATACGCAGTATTTT.

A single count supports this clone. This CDR3 is CASSPERGGSGELFF. The CDR3 DNA is TGCGCCAGCAGCCCCGAGCGGGGGGGCAGCGGGGAGCTGTTTTTT. The chain is built from TRBV5-1 and TRBJ2-2; TRBD2 agrees at 10 bases. Germline trimming cut 4 bases from V and 7 bases from J; bases unmatched to any gene: 7. CDR3 length equals 15 residues. Germline V lookup: CDR1 SGHRS, CDR2 YFSETQ.

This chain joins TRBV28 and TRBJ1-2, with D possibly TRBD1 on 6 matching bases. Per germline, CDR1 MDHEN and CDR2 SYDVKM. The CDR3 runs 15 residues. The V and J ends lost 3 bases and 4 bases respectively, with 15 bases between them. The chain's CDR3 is CASSLVQGVTYGYTF. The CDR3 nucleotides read TGTGCCAGCAGTTTGGTACAGGGTGTTACCTATGGCTACACCTTC.

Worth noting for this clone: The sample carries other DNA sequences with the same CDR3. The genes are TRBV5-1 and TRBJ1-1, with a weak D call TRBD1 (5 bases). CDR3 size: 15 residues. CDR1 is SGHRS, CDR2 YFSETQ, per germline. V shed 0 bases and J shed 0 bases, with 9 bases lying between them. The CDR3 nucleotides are TGCGCCAGCAGCTTGGTTGGGGGGTTGAACACTGAAGCTTTCTTT. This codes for CASSLVGGLNTEAFF.

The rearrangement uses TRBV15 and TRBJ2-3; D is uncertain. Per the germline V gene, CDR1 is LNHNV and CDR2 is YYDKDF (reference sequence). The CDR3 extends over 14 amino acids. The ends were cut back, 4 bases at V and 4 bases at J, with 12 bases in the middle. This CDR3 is CATSKEVRADTQYF. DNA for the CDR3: TGTGCCACCAGCAAAGAGGTCCGGGCAGATACGCAGTATTTT.

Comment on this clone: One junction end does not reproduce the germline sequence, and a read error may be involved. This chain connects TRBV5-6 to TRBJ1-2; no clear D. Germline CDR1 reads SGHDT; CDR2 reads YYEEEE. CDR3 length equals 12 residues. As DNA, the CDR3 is TGTGCCAGCAGCCTCCAAGCGGACTCCCTCTCCTTC. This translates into CASSLQADSLSF.

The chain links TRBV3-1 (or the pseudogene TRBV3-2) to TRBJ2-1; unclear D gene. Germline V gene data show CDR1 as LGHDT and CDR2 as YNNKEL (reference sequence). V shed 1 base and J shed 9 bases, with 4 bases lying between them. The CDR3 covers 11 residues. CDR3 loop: CASSQVREQFF. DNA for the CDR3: TGTGCCAGCAGCCAAGTTCGTGAGCAGTTCTTC.

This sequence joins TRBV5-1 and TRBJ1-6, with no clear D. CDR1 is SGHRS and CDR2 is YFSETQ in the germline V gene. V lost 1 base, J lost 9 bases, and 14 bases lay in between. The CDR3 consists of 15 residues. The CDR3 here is CASSLNGEFGSPLHF. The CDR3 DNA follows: TGCGCCAGCAGCTTGAATGGGGAGTTTGGTTCACCCCTCCACTTT.

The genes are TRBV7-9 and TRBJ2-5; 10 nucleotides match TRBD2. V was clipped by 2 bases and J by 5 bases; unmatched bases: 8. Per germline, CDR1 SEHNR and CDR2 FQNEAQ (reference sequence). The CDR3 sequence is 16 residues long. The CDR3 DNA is TGTGCCAGCAGCTTAATACTAGCGGGAAGGCGGGAGACCCAGTACTTC. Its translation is CASSLILAGRRETQYF.

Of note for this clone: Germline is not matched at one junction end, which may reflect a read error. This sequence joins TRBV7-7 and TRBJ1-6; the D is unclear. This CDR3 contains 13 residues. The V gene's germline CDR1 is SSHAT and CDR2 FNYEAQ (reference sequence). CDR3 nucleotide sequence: TGTGCTAGCAGTTCAAGCGCTAATTCACCCCTCCACTTT. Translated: CASSSSANSPLHF. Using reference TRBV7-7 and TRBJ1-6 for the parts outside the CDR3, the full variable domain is GAGVSQSPRYKVTKRGQDVTLRCDPISSHATLYWYQQALGQGPEFLTYFNYEAQPDKSGLPSDRFSAERPEGSISTLTIQRTEQRDSAMYRCASSSSANSPLHFGNGTRLTVT.

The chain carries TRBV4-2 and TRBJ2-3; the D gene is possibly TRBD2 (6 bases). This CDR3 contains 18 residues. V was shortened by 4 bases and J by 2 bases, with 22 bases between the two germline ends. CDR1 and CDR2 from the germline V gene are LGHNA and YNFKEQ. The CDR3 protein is CASSPRARPRDFTDTQYF. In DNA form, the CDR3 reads TGTGCCAGCAGCCCCCGTGCCCGGCCTCGGGACTTCACAGATACGCAGTATTTT.

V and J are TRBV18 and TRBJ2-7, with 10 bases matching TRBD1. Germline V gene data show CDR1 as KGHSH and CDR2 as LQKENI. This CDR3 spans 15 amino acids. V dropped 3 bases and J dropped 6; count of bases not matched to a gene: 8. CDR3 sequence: CASSPPGQGTSEQYF. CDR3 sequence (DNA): TGTGCCAGCTCACCTCCGGGACAGGGGACCTCCGAGCAGTACTTC.

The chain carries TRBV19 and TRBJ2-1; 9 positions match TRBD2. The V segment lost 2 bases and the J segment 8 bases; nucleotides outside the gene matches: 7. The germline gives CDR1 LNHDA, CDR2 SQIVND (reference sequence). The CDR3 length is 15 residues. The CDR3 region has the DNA TGTGCCAGTAGTATACATAGCGGGAGTGGGGATGAGCAGTTCTTC. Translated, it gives CASSIHSGSGDEQFF.

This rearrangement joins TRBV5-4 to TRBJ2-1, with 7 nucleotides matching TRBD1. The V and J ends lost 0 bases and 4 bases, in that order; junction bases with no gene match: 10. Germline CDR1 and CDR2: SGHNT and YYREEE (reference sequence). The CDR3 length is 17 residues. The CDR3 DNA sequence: TGTGCCAGCAGCTTGGGGGTCCCGGGACAGAGATACAATGAGCAGTTCTTC. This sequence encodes CASSLGVPGQRYNEQFF.

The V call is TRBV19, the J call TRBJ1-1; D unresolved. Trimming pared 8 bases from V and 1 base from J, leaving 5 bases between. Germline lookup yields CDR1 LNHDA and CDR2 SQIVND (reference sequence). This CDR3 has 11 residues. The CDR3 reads CASGRNTEAFF. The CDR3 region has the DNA TGTGCCAGTGGGAGGAACACTGAAGCTTTCTTT.

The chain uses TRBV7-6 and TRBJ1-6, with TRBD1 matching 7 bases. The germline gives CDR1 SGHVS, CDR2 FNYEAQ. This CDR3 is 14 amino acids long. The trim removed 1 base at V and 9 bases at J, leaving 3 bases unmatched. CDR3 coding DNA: TGTGCCAGCAGCTTAGGACAGGGAGGTTCACCCCTCCACTTT. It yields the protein CASSLGQGGSPLHF.

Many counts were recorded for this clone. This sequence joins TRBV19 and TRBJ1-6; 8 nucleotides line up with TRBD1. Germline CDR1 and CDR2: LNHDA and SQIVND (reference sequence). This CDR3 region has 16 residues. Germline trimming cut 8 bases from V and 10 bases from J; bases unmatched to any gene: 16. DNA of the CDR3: TGTGCCAGTTCCCCCCCGACCGGGACAGGATACTCACCCCTCCACTTT. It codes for CASSPPTGTGYSPLHF.

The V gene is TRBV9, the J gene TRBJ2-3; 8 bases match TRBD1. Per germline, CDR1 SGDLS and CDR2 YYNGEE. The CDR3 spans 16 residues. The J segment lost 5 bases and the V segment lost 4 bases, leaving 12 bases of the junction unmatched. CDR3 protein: CASSSNTGQGGDTQYF. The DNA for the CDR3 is TGTGCCAGCAGCTCCAACACAGGACAGGGCGGAGATACGCAGTATTTT.

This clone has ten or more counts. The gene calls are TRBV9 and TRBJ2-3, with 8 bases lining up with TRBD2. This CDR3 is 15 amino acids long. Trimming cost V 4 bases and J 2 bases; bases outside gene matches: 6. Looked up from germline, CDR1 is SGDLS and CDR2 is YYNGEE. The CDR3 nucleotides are TGTGCCAGCAGCCAGATGCGGGGGGCCACAGATACGCAGTATTTT. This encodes CASSQMRGATDTQYF.

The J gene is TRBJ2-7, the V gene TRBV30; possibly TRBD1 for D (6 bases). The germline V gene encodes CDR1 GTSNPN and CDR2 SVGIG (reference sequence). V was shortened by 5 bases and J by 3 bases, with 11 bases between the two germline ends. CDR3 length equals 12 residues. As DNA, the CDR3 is TGTGCCTGGGGAAGGGGACACTACGAGCAGTACTTC. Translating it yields CAWGRGHYEQYF.

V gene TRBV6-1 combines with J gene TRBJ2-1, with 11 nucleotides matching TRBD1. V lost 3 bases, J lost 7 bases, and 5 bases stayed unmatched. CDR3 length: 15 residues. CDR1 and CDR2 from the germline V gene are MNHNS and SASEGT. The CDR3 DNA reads TGTGCCAGCAGTGACCTCGGGACAGGGGGGAATGAGCAGTTCTTC. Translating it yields CASSDLGTGGNEQFF.

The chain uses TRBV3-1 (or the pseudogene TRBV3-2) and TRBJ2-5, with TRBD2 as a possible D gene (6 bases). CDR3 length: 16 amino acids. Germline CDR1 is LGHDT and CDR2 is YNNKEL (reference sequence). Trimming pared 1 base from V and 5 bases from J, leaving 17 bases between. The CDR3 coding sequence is TGTGCCAGCAGCCAAGGGGTAACTCCCGGGGGTGAGACCCAGTACTTC. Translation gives CASSQGVTPGGETQYF.